This TCR beta chain was observed in a study of T cells in Graves' hyperthyroidism and ophthalmopathy. Researchers amplified the TCR beta CDR3 regions from RNA transcripts. TCR CDR3 regions were first amplified by RT-PCR with HTBI primers. Via MiXCR, TCRdb re-called the multiplex PCR reads, giving one row per CDR3 protein. The table lists 500,000 to 700,000 distinct CDR3 sequences, approximately 16% of them singletons. In its sample, this clonotype was seen many times. Its antigen is not identified. Graves' hyperthyroidism showing no ophthalmopathy progression within 18 months was considered stable. PBMCs were collected from an approximately 10 ml volume of fresh peripheral blood. CDR1 and CDR2 from the germline V gene are SGHTA and FQGNSA. The J segment lost 5 bases and the V segment lost 1 base, leaving 7 bases of the junction unmatched. The CDR3 contains 16 residues. Study results and caveats: Most expanded thyroid clonotypes above 0.001 recurred in blood.

This chain links TRBV7-2 with TRBJ2-5, with TRBD2 matching 10 bases. The sequenced sample was blood. This clonotype was sampled from a woman between 18 and 29 years old with Graves' hyperthyroidism. The CDR3 coding sequence is TGTGCCAGCAGCTTAGTCTCTAGCGGGAGATGGGAGACCCAGTACTTC. Translation: CASSLVSSGRWETQYF. Drawing the rest from reference TRBV7-2 and TRBJ2-5, the complete variable domain is GAGVSQSPSNKVTEKGKDVELRCDPISGHTALYWYRQSLGQGLEFLIYFQGNSAPDKSGLPSDRFSAERTGGSVSTLTIQRTQQEDSAVYLCASSLVSSGRWETQYFGPGTRLLVL.